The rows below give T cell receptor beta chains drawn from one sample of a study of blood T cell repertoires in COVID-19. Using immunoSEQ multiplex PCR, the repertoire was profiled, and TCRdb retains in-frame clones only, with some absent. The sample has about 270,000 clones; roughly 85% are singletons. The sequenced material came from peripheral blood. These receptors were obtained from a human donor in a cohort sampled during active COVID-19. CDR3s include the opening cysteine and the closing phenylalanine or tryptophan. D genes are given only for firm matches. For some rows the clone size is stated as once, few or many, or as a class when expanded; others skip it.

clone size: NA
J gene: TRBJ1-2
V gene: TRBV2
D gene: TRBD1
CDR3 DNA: TGTGCCAGCAGCGGACAGGGAGGGAACTATGGCTACACCTTC
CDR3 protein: CASSGQGGNYGYTF

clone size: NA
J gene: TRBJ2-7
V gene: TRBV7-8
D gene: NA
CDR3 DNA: TGTGCCAGCAGCACAAGGGGAATATACGAGCAGTACTTC
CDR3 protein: CASSTRGIYEQYF

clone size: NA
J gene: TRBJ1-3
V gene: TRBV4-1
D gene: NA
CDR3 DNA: TGCGCCAGCAGCCGACACTCAACAGGCTCTGGAAACACCATATATTTT
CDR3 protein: CASSRHSTGSGNTIYF

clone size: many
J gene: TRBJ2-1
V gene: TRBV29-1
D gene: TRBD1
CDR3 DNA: TGCAGCGTAGGACAGGGCCTTAATGAGCAGTTCTTC
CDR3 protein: CSVGQGLNEQFF

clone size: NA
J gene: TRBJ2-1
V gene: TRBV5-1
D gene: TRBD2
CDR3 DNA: TGCGCCAGCAGGTCGCAGGGCGGGAGGCCGAGCTCCTACAATGAGCAGTTCTTC
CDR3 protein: CASRSQGGRPSSYNEQFF

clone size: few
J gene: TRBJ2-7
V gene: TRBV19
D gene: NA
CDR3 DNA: TGTGCCAGTAGTATTCCGAAGCGGGAGCAGTACTTC
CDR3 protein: CASSIPKREQYF

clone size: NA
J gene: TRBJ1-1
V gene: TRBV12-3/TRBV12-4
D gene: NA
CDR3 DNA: TGTGCCAGCAGTTTTTCCCGGAACACTGAAGCTTTCTTT
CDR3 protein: CASSFSRNTEAFF

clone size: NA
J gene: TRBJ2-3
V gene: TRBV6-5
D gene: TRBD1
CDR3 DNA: TGTGCCAGCCGGACAGGTGGCACAGATACGCAGTATTTT
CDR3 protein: CASRTGGTDTQYF

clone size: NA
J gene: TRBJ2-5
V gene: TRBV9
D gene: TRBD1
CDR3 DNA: TGTGCCAGCAGCGTCCGGGACAGACAAGAGACCCAGTACTTC
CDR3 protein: CASSVRDRQETQYF

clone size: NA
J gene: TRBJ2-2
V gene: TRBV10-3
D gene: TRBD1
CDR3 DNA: TGTGCCATCAGTGAGGACAGGGCCGGCACCGGGGAGCTGTTTTTT
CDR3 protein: CAISEDRAGTGELFF

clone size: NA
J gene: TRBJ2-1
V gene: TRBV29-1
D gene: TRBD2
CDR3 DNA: TGCAGCGTTCATATCCTAGCGGGAGGAGGGAGGTCCTACAATGAGCAGTTCTTC
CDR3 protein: CSVHILAGGGRSYNEQFF